One and the same sample provided the 11 T cell receptor beta chains below, sequenced in a study of T cells in Graves' hyperthyroidism and ophthalmopathy. Authors of the study amplified TCR beta CDR3 regions from RNA transcripts. The primer set for the first-round RT-PCR of the TCR CDR3 was HTBI. TCRdb processed the multiplex PCR reads anew with MiXCR; each CDR3 protein has one entry. The table lists roughly 630,000 distinct CDR3 sequences, about 15% of them singletons. Sequencing was done on a sample of blood. The receptor set was obtained from a woman aged 25 to 39 with Graves' hyperthyroidism.

The sample holds many counts of this clonotype. This sequence joins TRBV11-1 and TRBJ2-3; weak D call: TRBD2 (5 bases). Germline V gene data show CDR1 as SGHAT and CDR2 as FQDESV (reference sequence). With 6 bases removed from V and 6 bases from J, the gap between germline ends came to 16 bases. This CDR3 has 14 amino acids. CDR3 coding DNA: TGTGCCAGCAGTCCTCCCCTAGCTTCGGATACGCAGTATTTT. Translating gives CASSPPLASDTQYF.

This clonotype has at least ten counts. V and J are TRBV18 and TRBJ1-3; D ambiguous. The V gene lost 2 bases and the J gene lost 0 bases, with 2 bases spanning the gap. The CDR3 extends over 13 amino acids. Germline CDR1 is KGHSH and CDR2 is LQKENI. This CDR3 reads CASSPDSGNTIYF. The CDR3 region has the DNA TGTGCCAGCTCACCAGACTCTGGAAACACCATATATTTT.

The sample holds many counts of this clonotype. This chain uses TRBV30 with TRBJ2-3, with TRBD1 matching 8 bases. J lost 8 bases, V lost 4 bases, and 14 bases had no gene match. Germline CDR1 GTSNPN, CDR2 SVGIG (reference sequence). CDR3 length: 15 residues. The CDR3 nucleotides read TGTGCCTGGACAGGAGGACAGGGATACACGATTACGCAGTATTTT. This codes for CAWTGGQGYTITQYF. Variable domain in full (rest from reference TRBV30 and TRBJ2-3): SQTIHQWPATLVQPVGSPLSLECTVEGTSNPNLYWYRQAAGRGLQLLFYSVGIGQISSEVPQNLSASRPQDRQFILSSKKLLLSDSGFYLCAWTGGQGYTITQYFGPGTRLTVL.

The rearrangement joins TRBV7-8 to TRBJ2-1; TRBD1 aligns across 10 bases. Germline values: CDR1 SGHVS, CDR2 FQNEAQ. The ends lost 5 bases at V and 4 bases at J; junction bases unmatched: 17. The CDR3 runs 19 residues. For the CDR3, the DNA is TGTGCCAGCAGCCCGAACAGAGCACCGGGACAGGGGAAATACAATGAGCAGTTCTTC. Its translation is CASSPNRAPGQGKYNEQFF.

The chain is built from TRBV11-1 and TRBJ2-7; 8 bases match TRBD2. The V segment lost 5 bases and the J segment 4 bases; nucleotides outside the gene matches: 7. The CDR3 is made up of 14 amino acids. Per germline, CDR1 SGHAT and CDR2 FQDESV (reference sequence). CDR3 residues: CASSLSGSQYEQYF. The CDR3 DNA follows: TGTGCCAGCAGCCTAAGCGGGAGTCAGTACGAGCAGTACTTC.

J is TRBJ2-7 and V is TRBV5-4; TRBD1 matches 7 bases. Per germline, CDR1 SGHNT and CDR2 YYREEE (reference sequence). The J segment lost 2 bases and the V segment lost 6 bases, leaving 14 bases of the junction unmatched. This CDR3 comprises 16 residues. For the CDR3, the DNA is TGTGCCAGCAACTACGGCCTCGGGACAGACCCCTACGAGCAGTACTTC. Protein product: CASNYGLGTDPYEQYF.

This clonotype was detected many times. The rearrangement uses TRBV7-3 and TRBJ2-3, with no clear D. V lost 1 base and J 1 base, leaving 3 bases between the germline ends. This CDR3 has 13 residues. Germline CDR1 and CDR2: SGHTA and FQGTGA. As DNA, the CDR3 is TGTGCCAGCAGCTTAATTCGCACAGATACGCAGTATTTT. It translates to CASSLIRTDTQYF.

The chain is built from TRBV30 and TRBJ2-3; D is tentatively TRBD1 or TRBD2 (5 bases each). Per the germline V gene, CDR1 is GTSNPN and CDR2 is SVGIG (reference sequence). V gave up 0 bases and J gave up 0 bases, with 13 bases separating them. The CDR3 runs 16 residues. CDR3 residues: CAWSVLGVISTDTQYF. CDR3 nucleotides: TGTGCCTGGAGTGTACTAGGGGTGATTAGCACAGATACGCAGTATTTT.

This clonotype was detected ten times or more. J is TRBJ1-2 and V is TRBV15; D unresolved. The CDR3 has 14 amino acids. V gave up 1 base and J gave up 6 bases, with 12 bases separating them. Germline loops: CDR1 LNHNV, CDR2 YYDKDF (reference sequence). The CDR3 protein is CATSRAQADHGYTF. The CDR3 DNA reads TGTGCCACCAGCAGAGCCCAGGCAGACCATGGCTACACCTTC.

This clonotype was detected ten times or more. The chain is built from TRBV20-1 and TRBJ2-3; D gene uncertain. The CDR3 spans 13 residues. CDR1 is DFQATT, CDR2 SNEGSKA, per germline (reference sequence). V gave up 1 base and J gave up 2 bases, with 7 bases separating them. CDR3 loop: CSARVIFTDTQYF. In nucleotides, the CDR3 is TGCAGTGCTAGAGTCATCTTCACAGATACGCAGTATTTT.

The chain recombines TRBV5-1 with TRBJ1-1; unclear D gene. Trimming took off 2 bases at V and 1 base at J, with 18 bases between the two ends. Germline CDR1 reads SGHRS; CDR2 reads YFSETQ. This CDR3 is 17 amino acids long. The CDR3 DNA follows: TGCGCCAGCAGCTTTTTTGGGAGTTCAGGTGGGAACACTGAAGCTTTCTTT. It specifies CASSFFGSSGGNTEAFF.